This TCR beta chain emerged from a study of CD8+CD57+ T cells in acquired aplastic anemia. For the study at large: CD4+ and CD8+ cells, once sorted, gave DNA averaging approximately 3.4 ug.

On this clonotype itself: The antigen is not known. One junction end disagrees with the germline gene, perhaps due to a read error.

By flow cytometry, patients selected for sequencing had shown an expansion of CD8+CD57+ cells. Prior therapy had not been administered to any patient at the time of blood sampling. TCR beta VDJ combinations and CDR3 sequences were profiled from genomic DNA. TCRdb independently ran MiXCR on the reads; one entry per CDR3 protein. The repertoire holds around 250,000 distinct CDR3 sequences, approximately 80% seen once, with about two fifths in the top ten. The CDR3 totals 14 residues. The germline V gene encodes CDR1 SGHRS and CDR2 YFSETQ. General study points: Common to patients and controls were around 30 CD8+ CDR3 sequences.

The material sequenced was sorted CD4+, CD8+, or CD8+CD57+ T cells (not recorded which) from PBMCs. This receptor was identified in a human donor with aplastic anemia. The rearrangement links TRBV5-1 to TRBJ2-5; possible D gene TRBD1, 5 bases. The CDR3 loop reads CASSVGVSRKTQYF. As DNA, the CDR3 is TGTGCCAGCAGCGTAGGGGTCTCGAGAAAGACCCAGTACTTC.